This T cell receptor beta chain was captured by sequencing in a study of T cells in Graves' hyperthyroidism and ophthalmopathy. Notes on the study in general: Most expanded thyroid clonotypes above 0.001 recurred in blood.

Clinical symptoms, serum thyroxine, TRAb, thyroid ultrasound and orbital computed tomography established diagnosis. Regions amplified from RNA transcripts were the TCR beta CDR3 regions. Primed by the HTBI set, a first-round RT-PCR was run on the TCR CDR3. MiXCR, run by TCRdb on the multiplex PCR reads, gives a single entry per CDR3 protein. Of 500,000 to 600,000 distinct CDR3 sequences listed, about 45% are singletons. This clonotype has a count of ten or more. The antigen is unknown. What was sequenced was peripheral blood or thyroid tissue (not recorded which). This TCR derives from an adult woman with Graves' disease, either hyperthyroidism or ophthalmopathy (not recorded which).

CDR3 in DNA: TGTGCCAGCAGCTTAGACAGGGGTTGGGGGAATCAGCCCCAGCATTTT. This codes for CASSLDRGWGNQPQHF. The chain employs TRBV7-9 and TRBJ1-5; TRBD1 agrees at 7 bases. The CDR3 has 16 residues. CDR1 and CDR2 (germline): SEHNR, FQNEAQ (reference sequence). V was pared by 1 base and J by 4 bases, with 7 bases of the junction left unmatched.